Below, 5 T cell receptor beta chains from the same sample are listed, as sequenced in a study of blood T cell repertoires in COVID-19. The repertoire was sequenced with immunoSEQ multiplex PCR; TCRdb's copy has only in-frame clones and lacks some. This sample has under 200,000 clones, with 82% found just once. The sequencing sample was made of PBMCs or T cells enriched from blood (not recorded which). Receptors originate from a man in his fifties or sixties who had recovered from COVID-19.

This clone was picked up one time. The chain is built from TRBV29-1 and TRBJ2-1; 13 positions agree with TRBD2. This CDR3 spans 13 amino acids. Germline values: CDR1 SQVTM, CDR2 ANQGSEA. The V segment lost 7 bases and the J segment 9 bases; nucleotides outside the gene matches: 6. This CDR3 reads CSAGLAGEGEQFF. CDR3 nucleotides: TGCAGCGCTGGACTAGCGGGAGAGGGTGAGCAGTTCTTC.

This chain joins TRBV3-1 (or the pseudogene TRBV3-2) and TRBJ1-1, with TRBD1 matching 9 bases. The V segment lost 4 bases and the J segment 1 base; nucleotides outside the gene matches: 4. Germline loops: CDR1 LGHDT, CDR2 YNNKEL (reference sequence). The length of the CDR3 is 15 residues. CDR3 protein: CASSPSGQGNTEAFF. CDR3 nucleotides: TGTGCCAGCAGCCCCTCGGGACAGGGGAACACTGAAGCTTTCTTT.

This chain uses TRBV10-3 with TRBJ1-5; D is perhaps TRBD1 (6 bases). The V and J ends lost 3 bases and 6 bases respectively, with 21 bases between them. This CDR3 comprises 17 residues. CDR1 and CDR2 (germline): ENHRY, SYGVKD. CDR3 sequence (DNA): TGTGCCATCAGTGACGGGGGGGCTACAGGGAAAGGTCAGCCCCAGCATTTT. As protein: CAISDGGATGKGQPQHF.

This rearrangement joins TRBV19 to TRBJ2-3; TRBD2 aligns across 8 bases. The germline gives CDR1 LNHDA, CDR2 SQIVND (reference sequence). The CDR3 consists of 15 residues. V gave up 6 bases and J gave up 3 bases; unmatched junction bases: 8. CDR3 in amino acids: CASRNLAGSTDTQYF. Written as DNA, the CDR3 is TGTGCCAGTAGAAACCTAGCGGGCTCTACAGATACGCAGTATTTT.

The CDR3 DNA follows: TGCAGCGTGGGGACTAGCGGGAGGGTTTACAATGAGCAGTTCTTC. The encoded protein is CSVGTSGRVYNEQFF. The V gene is TRBV29-1, the J gene TRBJ2-1, with 16 nucleotides matching TRBD2. V was clipped by 6 bases and J by 4 bases; unmatched bases: 3. CDR3 length: 15 amino acids. CDR1 SQVTM and CDR2 ANQGSEA come from the germline V gene.